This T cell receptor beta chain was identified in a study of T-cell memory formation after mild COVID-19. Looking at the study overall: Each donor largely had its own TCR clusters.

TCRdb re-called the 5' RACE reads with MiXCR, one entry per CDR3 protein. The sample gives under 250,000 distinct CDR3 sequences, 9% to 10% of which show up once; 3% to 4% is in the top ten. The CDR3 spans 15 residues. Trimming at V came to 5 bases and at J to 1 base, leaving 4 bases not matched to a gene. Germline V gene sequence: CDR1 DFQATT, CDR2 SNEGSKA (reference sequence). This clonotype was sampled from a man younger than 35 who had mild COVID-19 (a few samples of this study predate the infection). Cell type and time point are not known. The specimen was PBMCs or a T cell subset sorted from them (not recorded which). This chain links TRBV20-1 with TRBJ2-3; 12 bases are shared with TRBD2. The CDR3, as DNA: TGCAGTGCTTCCCCTAGCGGGGGGGGCACAGATACGCAGTATTTT. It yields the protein CSASPSGGGTDTQYF.